These 30 T cell receptor beta chains originate from one sample sequenced in a study of cytomegalovirus exposure and HLA in healthy donors. The primer mix had 60 Vbeta and 13 Jbeta primers. Using immunoSEQ multiplex PCR, the repertoire was profiled, and TCRdb retains in-frame clones only, with some absent. The sample holds 100,000 to 150,000 clones, around four fifths seen once. The specimen sequenced was PBMCs. All receptors derive from a man aged 18 to 30 in good health and CMV-seropositive.

This sequence joins TRBV28 and TRBJ1-5; 10 bases match TRBD1. Germline-derived CDR1 and CDR2 are MDHEN and SYDVKM. Trimming took 3 bases from V and 2 from J; bases not matched to a gene: 4. There are 16 residues in the CDR3. The CDR3 DNA follows: TGTGCCAGCAGTTTGACAGGGGGCATGGGCAATCAGCCCCAGCATTTT. This encodes CASSLTGGMGNQPQHF.

The V and J genes are TRBV19 and TRBJ1-5; D ambiguous. Germline V lookup: CDR1 LNHDA, CDR2 SQIVND (reference sequence). This CDR3 comprises 15 residues. V gave up 3 bases and J gave up 5 bases, with 14 bases separating them. The chain's CDR3 is CASSIGGSVDQPQHF. CDR3 nucleotide sequence: TGTGCCAGTAGTATCGGAGGGTCGGTCGATCAGCCCCAGCATTTT.

V is TRBV7-9 and J is TRBJ1-1, with a tentative D call TRBD1 (5 bases). The CDR3 is 18 residues long. From germline, CDR1 is SEHNR and CDR2 FQNEAQ (reference sequence). Trimming shortened V by 3 bases and J by 3 bases, and 23 bases separated the two germline ends. The CDR3 region has the DNA TGTGCCAGCAGCTTCAATGGGGCGGCACCAAAGTACGACACTGAAGCTTTCTTT. Translation gives CASSFNGAAPKYDTEAFF.

J is TRBJ1-1 and V is TRBV29-1, with D perhaps TRBD1 (6 bases). The length of the CDR3 is 16 residues. Germline values: CDR1 SQVTM, CDR2 ANQGSEA. V was shortened by 1 base and J by 1 base, with 16 bases between the two germline ends. The DNA for the CDR3 is TGCAGCGTTGAAGTCTCCCACAGGGCCCGGAACACTGAAGCTTTCTTT. Encoded protein: CSVEVSHRARNTEAFF.

This chain links TRBV2 with TRBJ2-3; 10 nucleotides agree with TRBD2. The CDR3 totals 17 residues. Germline V gene lookup returns CDR1 SNHLY and CDR2 FYNNEI. V lost 5 bases and J lost 2; bases outside the gene matches: 10. The CDR3, as DNA: TGTGCCAGCAGTCCAAGGACTAGCGGCCCCCCCACAGATACGCAGTATTTT. Its protein product is CASSPRTSGPPTDTQYF.

The V call is TRBV5-4, the J call TRBJ1-2; 9 positions agree with TRBD1. Trimming at V came to 5 bases and at J to 6 bases, leaving 8 bases not matched to a gene. The germline V gene encodes CDR1 SGHNT and CDR2 YYREEE (reference sequence). The CDR3 is 14 amino acids. Written as DNA, the CDR3 is TGTGCCAGCAGACCCGGGACAGGGATAAATGGCTACACCTTC. Translation: CASRPGTGINGYTF.

V and J are TRBV9 and TRBJ2-1; 13 nucleotides match TRBD2. CDR3 length: 16 residues. V shed 3 bases and J 4 bases; nucleotides not matched to a gene: 4. Germline assignment: CDR1 SGDLS and CDR2 YYNGEE. CDR3: CASSGTSGGFYNEQFF. DNA for the CDR3: TGTGCCAGCAGCGGGACTAGCGGGGGATTTTACAATGAGCAGTTCTTC.

The chain is built from TRBV25-1 and TRBJ1-2; 8 bases map to TRBD1. Germline trimming cut 6 bases from V and 4 bases from J; bases unmatched to any gene: 10. The germline V gene has CDR1 MGHDK and CDR2 SYGVNS. The CDR3 covers 15 residues. The CDR3 bases are TGTGCCAGCAGCATTCAGGGGGCTGATTCCTATGGCTACACCTTC. Translated: CASSIQGADSYGYTF.

This clone was detected only a few times. The chain uses TRBV4-1 and TRBJ1-5, with D unresolved. Germline CDR1 is MGHRA and CDR2 is YSYEKL. This CDR3 has 13 residues. V shed 1 base and J shed 9 bases, with 10 bases lying between them. The DNA of the CDR3 is TGCGCCAGCAGCCAAGGCACAGTAACGCCCCAGCATTTT. This encodes CASSQGTVTPQHF.

This clone was seen more than once but under ten times. The gene calls are TRBV6-5 and TRBJ2-5; 7 bases are shared with TRBD1. Germline V lookup: CDR1 MNHEY, CDR2 SVGAGI. The CDR3 is 15 residues long. The V segment lost 6 bases and the J segment 5 bases; nucleotides outside the gene matches: 12. The CDR3 is CASRGGYSLPETQYF. DNA of the CDR3: TGTGCCAGCAGAGGGGGCTACTCGTTGCCTGAGACCCAGTACTTC.

The chain joins TRBV25-1 to TRBJ1-1; D might be TRBD1 (6 bases). Germline values: CDR1 MGHDK, CDR2 SYGVNS. Trimming removed 4 bases at V and 2 bases at J, with 14 bases between. The CDR3 has 15 amino acids. Here the CDR3 reads CASSVGGAINTEAFF. The CDR3 DNA follows: TGTGCCAGCAGTGTGGGGGGGGCGATCAACACTGAAGCTTTCTTT.

The chain carries TRBV27 and TRBJ2-1, with 7 positions matching TRBD1. The CDR3 sequence is 15 residues long. Germline V gene data show CDR1 as MNHEY and CDR2 as SMNVEV (reference sequence). Trimming at V came to 7 bases and at J to 5 bases, leaving 11 bases not matched to a gene. CDR3 in DNA: TGTGCCAGCAACCTCGGGACAGACCCAAACAATGAGCAGTTCTTC. It translates to CASNLGTDPNNEQFF.

In this sample, this clone turned up a few times. The J gene is TRBJ2-7, the V gene TRBV29-1; no clear D. Germline-derived CDR1 and CDR2 are SQVTM and ANQGSEA. CDR3 size: 12 residues. The V end lost 4 bases, the J end lost 0 bases, and 7 bases lay between the germline ends. DNA of the CDR3: TGCAGCGTTGTGGAGAGCTCCTACGAGCAGTACTTC. Translation gives CSVVESSYEQYF.

The V gene is TRBV5-4, the J gene TRBJ1-6; 12 bases are a match to TRBD1. The CDR3 contains 18 residues. Germline CDR1 SGHNT, CDR2 YYREEE (reference sequence). V lost 0 bases, J lost 10 bases, and 11 bases stayed unmatched. The DNA of the CDR3 is TGTGCCAGCAGCTTGGACATACCGGGACAGGGGGCAGGGTCACCCCTCCACTTT. This sequence encodes CASSLDIPGQGAGSPLHF.

The chain is built from TRBV19 and TRBJ1-4; 9 nucleotides agree with TRBD1. V lost 5 bases and J lost 5; bases outside the gene matches: 6. CDR3 length equals 15 residues. The germline CDR1 and CDR2 sequences are LNHDA and SQIVND (reference sequence). The CDR3 DNA reads as TGTGCCAGTAGTCTCGGACAGGGGCGCAATGAAAAACTGTTTTTT. It encodes CASSLGQGRNEKLFF.

J is TRBJ2-3 and V is TRBV30; 8 bases are a match to TRBD1. The germline V gene has CDR1 GTSNPN and CDR2 SVGIG (reference sequence). V lost 2 bases and J lost 3; bases outside the gene matches: 7. This CDR3 contains 15 residues. CDR3: CAWSRWQGATDTQYF. The CDR3 DNA reads TGTGCCTGGAGTCGGTGGCAGGGGGCTACAGATACGCAGTATTTT. The complete variable domain, with remaining parts taken from reference TRBV30 and TRBJ2-3, reads SQTIHQWPATLVQPVGSPLSLECTVEGTSNPNLYWYRQAAGRGLQLLFYSVGIGQISSEVPQNLSASRPQDRQFILSSKKLLLSDSGFYLCAWSRWQGATDTQYFGPGTRLTVL.

The J gene is TRBJ2-5, the V gene TRBV6-6; D call uncertain. CDR3 length equals 14 residues. Germline lookup yields CDR1 MNHNY and CDR2 SVGAGI (reference sequence). The ends were cut back, 6 bases at V and 5 bases at J, with 16 bases in the middle. The CDR3 sequence: CASRLPLPWETQYF. CDR3 sequence (DNA): TGTGCCAGCAGACTGCCGCTTCCATGGGAGACCCAGTACTTC.

This chain links TRBV6-5 with TRBJ2-3; 15 positions match TRBD2. The length of the CDR3 is 15 residues. The germline V gene has CDR1 MNHEY and CDR2 SVGAGI. Trimming took 6 bases from V and 4 from J; bases not matched to a gene: 2. CDR3 coding DNA: TGTGCCAGCAGAGGGACTAGCGGGGGGCCAGATACGCAGTATTTT. It yields the protein CASRGTSGGPDTQYF.

The chain links TRBV11-2 to TRBJ2-5; TRBD1 matches 7 bases. CDR3 size: 15 residues. Germline V lookup: CDR1 SGHAT, CDR2 FQNNGV. Trimming cost V 6 bases and J 5 bases; bases outside gene matches: 12. The CDR3 DNA reads as TGTGCCAGCAGGCGACCAGGGGGTGCTCAGGAGACCCAGTACTTC. Its protein product is CASRRPGGAQETQYF.

The chain links TRBV25-1 to TRBJ1-2; D is uncertain. Germline CDR1 reads MGHDK; CDR2 reads SYGVNS. The CDR3 is 14 amino acids. V was shortened by 3 bases and J by 1 base, with 9 bases between the two germline ends. CDR3 in amino acids: CASSDSVSNYGYTF. CDR3 coding DNA: TGTGCCAGCAGTGATAGCGTCAGTAACTATGGCTACACCTTC.

V usage is TRBV4-1 and J usage is TRBJ1-5; D possibly corresponds to TRBD1 (5 bases). Looked up from germline, CDR1 is MGHRA and CDR2 is YSYEKL. The CDR3 contains 15 residues. V lost 3 bases and J 7 bases, leaving 16 bases between the germline ends. The CDR3 DNA follows: TGCGCCAGCAGCCAGACCCGGGACTCAGGGCAGCCCCAGCATTTT. It specifies CASSQTRDSGQPQHF.

The CDR3 protein is CASSEEDSYNSPLHF. CDR3 sequence (DNA): TGTGCCAGCAGTGAAGAAGACAGCTATAATTCACCCCTCCACTTT. This chain uses TRBV6-1 with TRBJ1-6; maybe TRBD1 (5 bases). CDR3 length: 15 residues. The V gene lost 1 base and the J gene lost 3 bases, with 7 bases spanning the gap. CDR1 is MNHNS, CDR2 SASEGT, per germline.

The V gene is TRBV10-3, the J gene TRBJ2-7; possible D gene TRBD2, 6 bases. Trimming left V 4 bases short and J 3 bases short, with 10 bases between. There are 13 residues in the CDR3. In germline, CDR1 is ENHRY, CDR2 SYGVKD. The CDR3 sequence: CAISARGYYEQYF. CDR3 nucleotide sequence: TGTGCCATCAGTGCCCGGGGGTACTACGAGCAGTACTTC.

The V and J genes are TRBV23-1 and TRBJ2-3, with TRBD1 matching 7 bases. TRBV23-1 is assigned to the ORF class and has an uncertain function. Trimming at V came to 4 bases and at J to 6 bases, leaving 13 bases not matched to a gene. This CDR3 contains 16 residues. DNA for the CDR3: TGCGCCAGCAGTCCCGGGACAGAATCGCCTCCGGATACGCAGTATTTT. It yields the protein CASSPGTESPPDTQYF.

The V and J genes are TRBV9 and TRBJ1-2; D is unresolved. Trimming took off 0 bases at V and 7 bases at J, with 7 bases between the two ends. This CDR3 is built from 12 residues. Germline V lookup: CDR1 SGDLS, CDR2 YYNGEE. The CDR3 DNA reads as TGTGCCAGCAGCGTAGGAAGCGGTGGCTACACCTTC. Translated, it gives CASSVGSGGYTF. Supplemented by reference TRBV9 and TRBJ1-2, the full variable domain reads DSGVTQTPKHLITATGQRVTLRCSPRSGDLSVYWYQQSLDQGLQFLIQYYNGEERAKGNILERFSAQQFPDLHSELNLSSLELGDSALYFCASSVGSGGYTFGSGTRLTVV.

This chain links TRBV14 with TRBJ2-2, with D possibly being TRBD2 (5 bases). V lost 0 bases and J 2 bases, leaving 10 bases between the germline ends. The germline gives CDR1 SGHDN, CDR2 FVKESK. The CDR3 length is 16 residues. In nucleotides, the CDR3 is TGTGCCAGCAGCCAAGATGGGAGCCTCAACACCGGGGAGCTGTTTTTT. Its protein product is CASSQDGSLNTGELFF.

The rearrangement joins TRBV7-3 to TRBJ1-5; maybe TRBD1 (6 bases). Germline loops: CDR1 SGHTA, CDR2 FQGTGA. The CDR3 is made up of 15 amino acids. V was cut by 5 bases and J by 7 bases, with 18 bases left in between. The CDR3: CASSPPRGGHQPQHF. Written as DNA, the CDR3 is TGTGCCAGCAGCCCACCGCGAGGGGGTCACCAGCCCCAGCATTTT.

The CDR3 is CASSLVGTGLRGYTF. The CDR3 bases are TGTGCCAGCAGCTTAGTGGGGACAGGGCTTCGTGGCTACACCTTC. V gene TRBV13 combines with J gene TRBJ1-2; TRBD1 aligns across 9 bases. Germline assignment: CDR1 PRHDT and CDR2 FYEKMQ (reference sequence). This CDR3 contains 15 residues. The ends lost 1 base at V and 7 bases at J; junction bases unmatched: 7.

This rearrangement joins TRBV29-1 to TRBJ1-2; 9 nucleotides line up with TRBD1. Per the germline V gene, CDR1 is SQVTM and CDR2 is ANQGSEA. The CDR3 consists of 14 residues. The V gene end was trimmed by 6 bases and the J gene end by 3 bases; junction bases not matched to a gene: 8. For the CDR3, the DNA is TGCAGCGTAAACCGACAGGGGGTGGACTATGGCTACACCTTC. This gives the protein CSVNRQGVDYGYTF.

The chain has TRBV28 and TRBJ1-1, with D unclear. V was shortened by 6 bases and J by 4 bases, with 9 bases between the two germline ends. Looked up from germline, CDR1 is MDHEN and CDR2 is SYDVKM. CDR3 length equals 12 residues. As DNA, the CDR3 is TGTGCCAGCAGCCTCAGCGGCACTGAAGCTTTCTTT. Translated, it gives CASSLSGTEAFF.